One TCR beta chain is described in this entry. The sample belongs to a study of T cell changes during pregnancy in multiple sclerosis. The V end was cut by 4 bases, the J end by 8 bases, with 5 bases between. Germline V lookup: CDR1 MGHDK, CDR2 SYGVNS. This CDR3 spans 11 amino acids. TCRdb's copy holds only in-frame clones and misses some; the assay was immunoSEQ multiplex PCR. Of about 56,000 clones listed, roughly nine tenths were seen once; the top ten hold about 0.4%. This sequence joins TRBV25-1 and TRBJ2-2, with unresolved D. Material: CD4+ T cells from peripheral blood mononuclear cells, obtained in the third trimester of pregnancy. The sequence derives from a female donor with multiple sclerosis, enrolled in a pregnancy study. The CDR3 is CASSVRGELFF. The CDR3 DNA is TGTGCCAGCAGTGTTAGAGGGGAGCTGTTTTTT.